These 31 T cell receptor beta chains share one sample of origin, sequenced in a study of shared clonotypes between healthy human individuals. Libraries were prepared by immunoSEQ multiplex PCR; TCRdb keeps only in-frame clonotypes and omits some of them. The table includes over a million clones, roughly 97% detected once. The material sequenced was naive CD4+ T cells sorted from blood. This sample's subset: CD45RA+ positively selected. All receptors come from a man aged 25 to 40 in good health.

This chain links TRBV5-1 with TRBJ1-3, with 9 bases that match TRBD1. Germline CDR1 reads SGHRS; CDR2 reads YFSETQ. V lost 0 bases, J lost 9 bases, and 7 bases stayed unmatched. The CDR3 extends over 15 amino acids. The DNA of the CDR3 is TGCGCCAGCAGCTTGGCCGGGACAGGGCAGGGCACCATATATTTT. Translating gives CASSLAGTGQGTIYF.

V and J are TRBV7-8 and TRBJ1-1; the D is unclear. The germline V gene has CDR1 SGHVS and CDR2 FQNEAQ. This CDR3 has 11 residues. V lost 1 base, J lost 7 bases, and 4 bases lay in between. CDR3 protein: CASSLGVEAFF. The CDR3 coding sequence is TGTGCCAGCAGCTTAGGAGTTGAAGCTTTCTTT.

The V and J genes are TRBV18 and TRBJ2-3, with TRBD2 matching over 10 bases. Unmatched junction bases numbered 13, after V lost 1 base and J lost 0 bases. Germline V gene lookup returns CDR1 KGHSH and CDR2 LQKENI. CDR3 length: 20 amino acids. The CDR3 nucleotides are TGTGCCAGCTCACCACAGATGCTCCTAGCGGGAGCTTCGAGCACAGATACGCAGTATTTT. It yields the protein CASSPQMLLAGASSTDTQYF.

The J gene is TRBJ1-2, the V gene TRBV28; 7 positions match TRBD1. The CDR3 has 14 amino acids. V shed 7 bases and J 2 bases; nucleotides not matched to a gene: 7. Germline loops: CDR1 MDHEN, CDR2 SYDVKM. This chain's CDR3 is CASIRTGINYGYTF. For the CDR3, the DNA is TGTGCCAGCATCCGGACAGGAATAAACTATGGCTACACCTTC.

V and J are TRBV5-1 and TRBJ1-2; no reliable D call. The CDR3 consists of 14 residues. Germline V gene lookup returns CDR1 SGHRS and CDR2 YFSETQ. V dropped 4 bases and J dropped 7 bases, with 17 bases sitting between them. CDR3 in amino acids: CASSLDGRGGGYTF. CDR3 in DNA: TGCGCCAGCAGCCTCGATGGGAGAGGCGGTGGCTACACCTTC.

V and J are TRBV5-1 and TRBJ2-1; D perhaps matches TRBD2 (6 bases). This CDR3 is 15 amino acids long. V was trimmed by 3 bases and J by 2 bases, leaving 12 bases between them. Germline values: CDR1 SGHRS, CDR2 YFSETQ. This CDR3 reads CASSSGRLTYNEQFF. The DNA for the CDR3 is TGCGCCAGCAGCTCCGGGAGACTAACCTACAATGAGCAGTTCTTC. Supplemented by reference TRBV5-1 and TRBJ2-1, the full variable domain reads KAGVTQTPRYLIKTRGQQVTLSCSPISGHRSVSWYQQTPGQGLQFLFEYFSETQRNKGNFPGRFSGRQFSNSRSEMNVSTLELGDSALYLCASSSGRLTYNEQFFGPGTRLTVL.

CDR3 in amino acids: CASSLAPAGGYQETQYF. The CDR3 bases are TGTGCCAGCAGCTTAGCCCCGGCAGGGGGATACCAAGAGACCCAGTACTTC. The V call is TRBV7-2, the J call TRBJ2-5, with 7 bases identical to TRBD1. Germline lookup yields CDR1 SGHTA and CDR2 FQGNSA. The CDR3 is 17 residues long. V shed 0 bases, J shed 0 bases, and the junction held 7 bases outside the gene matches.

The chain employs TRBV6-5 and TRBJ1-5; D remains ambiguous. The germline gives CDR1 MNHEY, CDR2 SVGAGI. The length of the CDR3 is 14 residues. Trimming left V 4 bases short and J 3 bases short, with 10 bases between. The chain's CDR3 is CASSLSRLNQPQHF. The CDR3 DNA sequence: TGTGCCAGCAGTTTAAGTCGCCTCAATCAGCCCCAGCATTTT.

V gene TRBV5-1 combines with J gene TRBJ2-7; unclear D gene. V lost 5 bases and J 7 bases, leaving 16 bases between the germline ends. Germline assignment: CDR1 SGHRS and CDR2 YFSETQ. The CDR3 spans 13 residues. The CDR3 DNA follows: TGCGCCAGCAGAGGGCAGAACTTAGGAGAGCAGTACTTC. It specifies CASRGQNLGEQYF.

About this clone itself: Other DNA sequences in the same sample also yield this CDR3. The gene calls are TRBV5-1 and TRBJ2-5; 12 nucleotides match TRBD2. Germline CDR1 SGHRS, CDR2 YFSETQ. V dropped 0 bases and J dropped 5; count of bases not matched to a gene: 5. CDR3 length: 16 residues. The CDR3 sequence: CASSLGLAGVEETQYF. The CDR3 DNA reads TGCGCCAGCAGCTTGGGACTAGCGGGAGTGGAGGAGACCCAGTACTTC.

The CDR3, as DNA: TGTGCCAGCAGTCCGACTAGCGGGAATTCTGGGGCCAACGTCCTGACTTTC. This translates into CASSPTSGNSGANVLTF. This chain connects TRBV28 to TRBJ2-6; 11 bases are a match to TRBD2. The CDR3 length is 17 residues. CDR1 and CDR2 from the germline V gene are MDHEN and SYDVKM. J lost 1 base, V lost 5 bases, and 4 bases had no gene match.

The V and J genes are TRBV25-1 and TRBJ1-5; tentative D call: TRBD1 (5 bases). The CDR3 has 14 residues. With 7 bases removed from V and 5 bases from J, the gap between germline ends came to 15 bases. Germline CDR1 reads MGHDK; CDR2 reads SYGVNS. The CDR3 coding sequence is TGTGCCAGCACCCCGGGGGAGACCCATCAGCCCCAGCATTTT. It translates to CASTPGETHQPQHF.

Note on this clone: At one end the junction does not follow the germline gene, possibly because of a read error. This chain connects TRBV7-2 to TRBJ1-1; 8 bases are a match to TRBD1. In germline, CDR1 is SGHTA, CDR2 FQGNSA. The CDR3 covers 14 residues. CDR3 sequence (DNA): TGTGCCAGCAGATTAGGACAGGGACCCACTGAAGCTTTCTTT. Amino acid sequence: CASRLGQGPTEAFF. The entire variable domain, with the rest obtained from reference TRBV7-2 and TRBJ1-1, is as follows: GAGVSQSPSNKVTEKGKDVELRCDPISGHTALYWYRQSLGQGLEFLIYFQGNSAPDKSGLPSDRFSAERTGGSVSTLTIQRTQQEDSAVYLCASRLGQGPTEAFFGQGTRLTVV.

CDR3 sequence: CASSLPLSGANVLTF. The CDR3 DNA follows: TGTGCCAGCAGCTTACCTCTCTCTGGGGCCAACGTCCTGACTTTC. The rearrangement joins TRBV7-3 to TRBJ2-6; no firm D call. The CDR3 spans 15 residues. With 2 bases removed from V and 0 bases from J, the gap between germline ends came to 5 bases. The V gene's germline CDR1 is SGHTA and CDR2 FQGTGA.

To note about this clone: Other DNA sequences of this sample code for an identical CDR3. The chain carries TRBV2 and TRBJ1-5; D not certain. The CDR3 covers 14 residues. Germline CDR1 reads SNHLY; CDR2 reads FYNNEI. V dropped 3 bases and J dropped 4 bases, with 10 bases sitting between them. For the CDR3, the DNA is TGTGCCAGCAGTGATAAAGGCAGGAATCAGCCCCAGCATTTT. This gives the protein CASSDKGRNQPQHF.

The chain has TRBV9 and TRBJ2-7, with D unclear. Trimming removed 2 bases from V and 1 base from J, with 10 bases in between. Germline loops: CDR1 SGDLS, CDR2 YYNGEE. The CDR3 totals 14 residues. The CDR3 spells CASSVSPTSYEQYF. The CDR3 DNA reads as TGTGCCAGCAGCGTCTCGCCTACATCCTACGAGCAGTACTTC.

The chain has TRBV10-3 and TRBJ2-5; D is unclear. The CDR3 loop spans 13 amino acids. Germline CDR1 ENHRY, CDR2 SYGVKD. Trimming left V 3 bases short and J 5 bases short, with 10 bases between. CDR3 in amino acids: CAISDQSAETQYF. CDR3 coding DNA: TGTGCCATCAGTGACCAAAGTGCCGAGACCCAGTACTTC.

This clone was seen a single time. The rearrangement uses TRBV4-2 and TRBJ2-6, with D possibly matching TRBD2 (5 bases). The length of the CDR3 is 20 residues. The V end was cut by 0 bases, the J end by 2 bases, with 20 bases between. CDR1 and CDR2 from the germline V gene are LGHNA and YNFKEQ. The CDR3 region is CASSQDSSRTGRAGANVLTF. CDR3 bases: TGTGCCAGCAGCCAAGATTCGTCCCGGACTGGAAGGGCTGGGGCCAACGTCCTGACTTTC.

V gene TRBV7-2 combines with J gene TRBJ1-3; D is unresolved. This CDR3 comprises 15 residues. The V and J ends lost 2 bases and 6 bases respectively, with 14 bases between them. Germline CDR1 is SGHTA and CDR2 is FQGNSA. The CDR3 sequence: CASSLRWQEKNTIYF. The CDR3 nucleotides read TGTGCCAGCAGCTTAAGGTGGCAGGAGAAAAACACCATATATTTT.

The chain combines TRBV28 with TRBJ2-1; the match to TRBD1 covers 12 bases. The germline V gene encodes CDR1 MDHEN and CDR2 SYDVKM. V was clipped by 5 bases and J by 9 bases; unmatched bases: 11. CDR3 length: 16 residues. Here the CDR3 reads CASSPPGQGAVGEQFF. The CDR3 DNA reads TGTGCCAGCAGTCCTCCGGGACAGGGGGCAGTCGGTGAGCAGTTCTTC. The full variable domain, its missing parts supplied by reference TRBV28 and TRBJ2-1, is DVKVTQSSRYLVKRTGEKVFLECVQDMDHENMFWYRQDPGLGLRLIYFSYDVKMKEKGDIPEGYSVSREKKERFSLILESASTNQTSMYLCASSPPGQGAVGEQFFGPGTRLTVL.

The chain joins TRBV29-1 to TRBJ2-4; 14 bases are shared with TRBD2. This CDR3 contains 18 residues. In germline, CDR1 is SQVTM, CDR2 ANQGSEA. V lost 6 bases, J lost 0 bases, and 10 bases stayed unmatched. CDR3 nucleotide sequence: TGCAGCGTGGCCATGAGACTAGCGGGAGGGGTAGCCAAAAACATTCAGTACTTC. Translation gives CSVAMRLAGGVAKNIQYF. Full variable domain (missing parts from reference TRBV29-1 and TRBJ2-4): SAVISQKPSRDICQRGTSLTIQCQVDSQVTMMFWYRQQPGQSLTLIATANQGSEATYESGFVIDKFPISRPNLTFSTLTVSNMSPEDSSIYLCSVAMRLAGGVAKNIQYFGAGTRLSVL.

The chain uses TRBV5-1 and TRBJ1-2, with a weak D call TRBD1 (5 bases). CDR3 length: 14 residues. V shed 3 bases and J shed 6 bases, with 15 bases lying between them. The V gene's germline CDR1 is SGHRS and CDR2 YFSETQ. The DNA of the CDR3 is TGCGCCAGCAGCTCCGGGACGGATCGCGATGGCTACACCTTC. It yields the protein CASSSGTDRDGYTF.

The V call is TRBV27, the J call TRBJ1-2; 7 nucleotides line up with TRBD1. Germline assignment: CDR1 MNHEY and CDR2 SMNVEV (reference sequence). The CDR3 runs to 15 residues. The V segment lost 5 bases and the J segment 3 bases; nucleotides outside the gene matches: 9. The CDR3 loop reads CASSGKVRGDYGYTF. In DNA, the CDR3 is TGTGCCAGCAGTGGGAAGGTCAGGGGGGACTATGGCTACACCTTC.

This chain connects TRBV19 to TRBJ2-3; the match to TRBD1 covers 9 bases. Germline CDR1 reads LNHDA; CDR2 reads SQIVND (reference sequence). V shed 3 bases, J shed 5 bases, and the junction held 6 bases outside the gene matches. The CDR3 has 15 amino acids. CDR3 sequence: CASSMRDRVLDTQYF. Here the CDR3 DNA reads TGTGCCAGTAGTATGCGGGACAGGGTGTTAGATACGCAGTATTTT.

The V call is TRBV27, the J call TRBJ2-7; D may be TRBD1 (5 bases). Germline V gene lookup returns CDR1 MNHEY and CDR2 SMNVEV (reference sequence). This CDR3 is built from 13 residues. Trimming cost V 6 bases and J 6 bases, with 15 bases left between them. The DNA of the CDR3 is TGTGCCAGCAGCCCTCAGGGTTTCAGCGAGCAGTACTTC. It translates to CASSPQGFSEQYF.

V is TRBV30 and J is TRBJ2-1, with D possibly called TRBD1 or TRBD2 (5 bases each). This CDR3 is 14 amino acids long. The germline CDR1 and CDR2 sequences are GTSNPN and SVGIG (reference sequence). V was clipped by 3 bases and J by 14 bases, with 23 bases between them. In nucleotides, the CDR3 is TGTGCCTGGAGCCCGGACCCTGTTTCCGTGGGGGAGTTCTTC. Protein: CAWSPDPVSVGEFF.

CDR3: CASSSSGRADEQYF. The CDR3 DNA reads TGTGCCAGCAGCTCTAGCGGGAGGGCCGACGAGCAGTACTTC. This chain joins TRBV2 and TRBJ2-7; 12 bases agree with TRBD2. V was clipped by 6 bases and J by 5 bases; unmatched bases: 5. The CDR3 is 14 residues long. Germline CDR1 SNHLY, CDR2 FYNNEI. The variable domain in full, with the rest retrieved from reference TRBV2 and TRBJ2-7, is EPEVTQTPSHQVTQMGQEVILRCVPISNHLYFYWYRQILGQKVEFLVSFYNNEISEKSEIFDDQFSVERPDGSNFTLKIRSTKLEDSAMYFCASSSSGRADEQYFGPGTRLTVT.

The chain combines TRBV18 with TRBJ1-4; a weak D match, TRBD1 (5 bases). V lost 0 bases to trimming and J lost 1 base, with 9 bases between them. The CDR3 has 16 residues. The germline V gene encodes CDR1 KGHSH and CDR2 LQKENI. CDR3 in DNA: TGTGCCAGCTCACCACCCGGGGCTAGAACTAATGAAAAACTGTTTTTT. It encodes CASSPPGARTNEKLFF.

DNA of the CDR3: TGTGCCAGCAGCCCGACTTTCGGGACAGGGACCTACGAGCAGTACTTC. The encoded protein is CASSPTFGTGTYEQYF. The rearrangement links TRBV7-9 to TRBJ2-7, with 9 bases aligning to TRBD1. V shed 5 bases, J shed 2 bases, and the junction held 10 bases outside the gene matches. The CDR3 length is 16 residues. Germline loops: CDR1 SEHNR, CDR2 FQNEAQ (reference sequence). The full variable domain, in which reference TRBV7-9 and TRBJ2-7 provide the parts outside the CDR3, is DTGVSQNPRHKITKRGQNVTFRCDPISEHNRLYWYRQTLGQGPEFLTYFQNEAQLEKSRLLSDRFSAERPKGSFSTLEIQRTEQGDSAMYLCASSPTFGTGTYEQYFGPGTRLTVT.

CDR3 loop: CASSLGLAGSSNEQFF. CDR3 nucleotides: TGTGCCAGCAGCTTGGGACTAGCGGGAAGTAGCAATGAGCAGTTCTTC. This chain connects TRBV11-2 to TRBJ2-1, with 13 bases lining up with TRBD2. CDR3 size: 16 residues. V shed 3 bases, J shed 6 bases, and the junction held 5 bases outside the gene matches. Germline-derived CDR1 and CDR2 are SGHAT and FQNNGV.

The chain employs TRBV7-9 and TRBJ1-1; no firm D call. V lost 2 bases and J 1 base, leaving 5 bases between the germline ends. CDR1 SEHNR and CDR2 FQNEAQ come from the germline V gene (reference sequence). This CDR3 contains 13 residues. CDR3 in amino acids: CASSLYENTEAFF. In nucleotides, the CDR3 is TGTGCCAGCAGCTTATATGAGAACACTGAAGCTTTCTTT.